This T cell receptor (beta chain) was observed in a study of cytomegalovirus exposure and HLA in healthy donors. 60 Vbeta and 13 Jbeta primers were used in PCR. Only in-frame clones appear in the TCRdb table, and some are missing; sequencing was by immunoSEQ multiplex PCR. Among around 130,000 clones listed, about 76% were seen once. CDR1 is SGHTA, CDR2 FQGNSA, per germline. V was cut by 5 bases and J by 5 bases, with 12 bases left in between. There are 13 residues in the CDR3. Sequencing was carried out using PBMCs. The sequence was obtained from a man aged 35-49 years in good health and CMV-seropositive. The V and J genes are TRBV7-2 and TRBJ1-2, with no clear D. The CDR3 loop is CASSAGISYGYTF. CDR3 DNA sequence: TGTGCCAGCAGCGCCGGTATTTCATATGGCTACACCTTC.